Each of the 14 T cell receptor beta chains below was sequenced from the same sample in a study of regulatory T cells in long-lasting Graves disease. Regarding time point: persistent/refractory GD, antithyroid drugs over 5 years with positive TRAb. PBMC RNA was the source of the TCR library. In building TCR beta libraries, iRepertoire HTBI primers were used together with Arm-PCR of CDR3 regions. TCRdb re-called the multiplex PCR reads through MiXCR, storing one row per CDR3 protein. The sample gives 400,000 to 500,000 distinct CDR3 sequences, about 21% of which show up once; roughly 13% is in the top ten. The specimen comprised peripheral blood mononuclear cells (PBMCs), sampled when the disease was refractory, from a patient treated with antithyroid drugs. The receptor set was obtained from a female donor with Graves disease.

The chain combines TRBV10-3 with TRBJ2-7, with 7 nucleotides matching TRBD2. Trimming removed 6 bases from V and 1 base from J; junction bases left unmatched: 3. Germline V gene sequence: CDR1 ENHRY, CDR2 SYGVKD. This CDR3 has 13 amino acids. The CDR3 region has the DNA TGTGCCATCAGGGAGCGGGAATCCTACGAGCAGTACTTC. This encodes CAIRERESYEQYF.

A remark on this clonotype: A much more abundant neighbour one base away suggests this may be a read error. The chain couples TRBV10-2 to TRBJ2-7; D call uncertain. CDR1 and CDR2 from the germline V gene are WSHSY and SAAADI. CDR3 length equals 12 residues. The CDR3 region is CANSETPYEQYF. The CDR3 nucleotides read TGCGCCAACAGTGAAACGCCCTACGAGCAGTACTTC.

A few counts support this clonotype. No conserved phenylalanine or tryptophan is present at the end of the CDR3, so a read error is the likely explanation. The chain recombines TRBV6-2 or TRBV6-3 with TRBJ1-1; D gene ambiguous. The CDR3 totals 11 residues. V lost 2 bases and J 7 bases, leaving 5 bases between the germline ends. The germline CDR1 and CDR2 sequences are MNHEY and SVGEGT. CDR3 region: CASSYGHEAFY. The CDR3 bases are TGTGCCAGCAGTTACGGGCATGAAGCTTTCTAT.

The chain links TRBV15 to TRBJ2-7; D may be TRBD1 (7 bases). With 5 bases removed from V and 3 bases from J, the gap between germline ends came to 14 bases. CDR1 LNHNV and CDR2 YYDKDF come from the germline V gene (reference sequence). CDR3 length: 14 residues. The CDR3 here is CATSGGTARYEQYF. In nucleotides, the CDR3 is TGTGCCACCAGCGGAGGGACAGCTCGCTACGAGCAGTACTTC.

This clonotype was seen at least ten times. The chain combines TRBV29-1 with TRBJ1-2; D perhaps matches TRBD1 (6 bases). The germline V gene encodes CDR1 SQVTM and CDR2 ANQGSEA. CDR3 size: 14 residues. V lost 1 base, J lost 3 bases, and 12 bases lay in between. Here the CDR3 DNA reads TGCAGCGTTGAAGTCGGGGGCCGGGACTATGGCTACACCTTC. It encodes CSVEVGGRDYGYTF.

This clonotype has at least ten counts. The chain carries TRBV28 and TRBJ1-5, with a tentative D call TRBD1 (6 bases). The CDR3 covers 14 residues. Germline CDR1 MDHEN, CDR2 SYDVKM. The V and J ends lost 5 bases and 7 bases respectively, with 15 bases between them. The CDR3 protein is CASSPLTGGQPQHF. CDR3 sequence (DNA): TGTGCCAGCAGTCCCCTGACAGGCGGCCAGCCCCAGCATTTT.

The V gene is TRBV10-3, the J gene TRBJ2-5, with D possibly being TRBD1 (5 bases). Germline-derived CDR1 and CDR2 are ENHRY and SYGVKD. The CDR3 runs 14 residues. V lost 2 bases, J lost 2 bases, and 9 bases lay in between. CDR3 in DNA: TGTGCCATCAGTGAGGGCCAGGGTCAAGAGACCCAGTACTTC. Protein product: CAISEGQGQETQYF.

This clonotype came up many times. The genes are TRBV30 and TRBJ2-5; D ambiguous. The V end lost 2 bases, the J end lost 0 bases, and 4 bases lay between the germline ends. This CDR3 has 12 residues. The germline V gene encodes CDR1 GTSNPN and CDR2 SVGIG (reference sequence). The CDR3 region has the DNA TGTGCCTGGAGTTGGTACCAAGAGACCCAGTACTTC. Translated, it gives CAWSWYQETQYF.

Ten or more counts support this clonotype. The rearrangement joins TRBV10-3 to TRBJ2-7, with 8 bases identical to TRBD2. Germline assignment: CDR1 ENHRY and CDR2 SYGVKD. The CDR3 runs to 15 residues. J lost 1 base, V lost 3 bases, and 5 bases had no gene match. The CDR3 DNA reads as TGTGCCATCAGTGAAATAGCGGGACTTTCCTACGAGCAGTACTTC. Amino acid sequence: CAISEIAGLSYEQYF.

This clonotype showed up many times. The chain uses TRBV28 and TRBJ1-1, with 7 nucleotides matching TRBD1. Germline loops: CDR1 MDHEN, CDR2 SYDVKM. Trimming took 6 bases from V and 1 from J; bases not matched to a gene: 8. The CDR3 is 15 amino acids. CDR3 loop: CASREADRPNTEAFF. The CDR3 DNA follows: TGTGCCAGCAGAGAAGCGGACAGGCCGAACACTGAAGCTTTCTTT.

The V call is TRBV7-9, the J call TRBJ2-1; TRBD2 agrees at 13 bases. The CDR3 totals 16 residues. Germline V gene lookup returns CDR1 SEHNR and CDR2 FQNEAQ (reference sequence). V lost 3 bases, J lost 4 bases, and 3 bases stayed unmatched. CDR3 region: CASSFRTSGGYNEQFF. CDR3 nucleotides: TGTGCCAGCAGCTTTCGGACTAGCGGGGGATACAATGAGCAGTTCTTC.

The chain combines TRBV20-1 with TRBJ2-5, with TRBD2 matching 8 bases. From germline, CDR1 is DFQATT and CDR2 SNEGSKA (reference sequence). V was clipped by 4 bases and J by 1 base; unmatched bases: 5. The CDR3 is 14 residues long. CDR3 bases: TGCAGTGCTACGGGAAGCGGGAGCCAAGAGACCCAGTACTTC. Amino acids: CSATGSGSQETQYF.

This clonotype was detected many times. The J gene is TRBJ2-7, the V gene TRBV6-5; D is unclear. The CDR3 runs 14 residues. Germline CDR1 is MNHEY and CDR2 is SVGAGI. Trimming left V 4 bases short and J 2 bases short, with 12 bases between. CDR3 sequence reads: CASSSSGMAYEQYF. As DNA, the CDR3 is TGTGCCAGCAGTTCGAGTGGGATGGCCTACGAGCAGTACTTC.

The chain employs TRBV2 and TRBJ2-1; TRBD2 matches at 7 bases. The junction had 10 bases not matched to a gene; V was cut back by 7 bases and J by 7 bases. Germline V lookup: CDR1 SNHLY, CDR2 FYNNEI. The CDR3 extends over 14 amino acids. The CDR3 sequence: CASNTLADENEQFF. The CDR3 DNA reads as TGTGCCAGCAATACCCTAGCGGATGAAAATGAGCAGTTCTTC.